This paragraph reports one T cell receptor (beta chain). No antigen is known for it. The sample originates from a study of cytomegalovirus exposure and HLA in healthy donors. Study findings and constraints: A list of 150 to 200 TCR beta chains associated with cytomegalovirus was given. First-cohort TCR clusters tended to co-occur in the 90 to 150 validation repertoires, a later analysis found. Many donors shared some public TCRs, even though most TCR sequences were rare. Under in vitro conditions, three CMV-associated chains were confirmed as specific for CMV antigens.

Profiling relied on immunoSEQ multiplex PCR, and the TCRdb table lists in-frame clones only, not all of them. The sample has some 68,000 clones, approximately 96% seen once. With 2 bases removed from V and 4 bases from J, the gap between germline ends came to 13 bases. In germline, CDR1 is SGHTS, CDR2 YDEGEE. The CDR3 length is 14 residues. The sequence came from a man younger than 35 in good health and CMV-seronegative. What was sequenced was PBMCs. V usage is TRBV5-8 and J usage is TRBJ2-7; possible D gene TRBD2, 6 bases. Here the CDR3 DNA reads TGTGCCAGCAGCTTTGCCGGGAGCAGATACGAGCAGTACTTC. Its protein is CASSFAGSRYEQYF.